The 32 T cell receptor beta chains below come from one sample, sequenced in a study of blood T cells in healthy people across ages. For the second PCR, which ran for 7 to 11 cycles, a sample-barcoded 5' primer and a J-beta primer mix were used. TCRdb re-analysed the 5' RACE reads in MiXCR, keeping a single row per CDR3 protein. The sample includes more than 750,000 distinct CDR3 sequences, about 29% of them seen just once. This sample also appeared in a second study, on T cells of mothers and their children.

The sequencing sample was made of blood. The origin of the receptors is a woman between 35 and 50 years old in good health.

This chain's CDR3 is CSVARASDEQYF. Here the CDR3 DNA reads TGCAGCGTTGCGAGGGCAAGCGACGAGCAGTACTTC. The chain links TRBV29-1 to TRBJ2-5; D is possibly TRBD2 (5 bases). TRBJ2-7 matches the DNA end more closely, so the J call is doubtful. This CDR3 region has 12 residues. The germline gives CDR1 SQVTM, CDR2 ANQGSEA.

This clonotype was counted a few times. CDR3 in DNA: TGTGCTAGTGGTCTACACCCTGCCGAGACCCAGTACTTC. It yields the protein CASGLHPAETQYF. This rearrangement joins TRBV12-5 to TRBJ2-5; D call uncertain. Germline V CDR1 and CDR2: LGHNT, FRNRAP. Between the trimmed V and J ends, which lost 5 bases and 5 bases, there was a span of 12 bases. The CDR3 spans 13 residues.

In this sample, this clonotype turned up a few times. The CDR3 nucleotides are TGTGCCAGCAGTTCACCCCAGACAGGGAGGGACGAGAATGAGCAGTTCTTC. Translating it yields CASSSPQTGRDENEQFF. The chain employs TRBV6-2 or TRBV6-3 and TRBJ2-1; D tentatively reads TRBD1 or TRBD2 (7 bases each). The length of the CDR3 is 17 residues. Germline V gene lookup returns CDR1 MNHEY and CDR2 SVGEGT. V was cut by 4 bases and J by 7 bases, with 23 bases left in between.

The V and J genes are TRBV29-1 and TRBJ2-3; D is perhaps TRBD1 (7 bases). CDR3 size: 13 residues. V was trimmed by 6 bases and J by 10 bases, leaving 20 bases between them. In germline, CDR1 is SQVTM, CDR2 ANQGSEA. CDR3 coding DNA: TGCAGCGTCAGAGACAGGGAGGTGGATGCGCAGTATTTT. Protein sequence: CSVRDREVDAQYF.

The chain has TRBV28 and TRBJ2-5; 10 bases fit TRBD2. Germline loops: CDR1 MDHEN, CDR2 SYDVKM. V shed 3 bases and J 3 bases; nucleotides not matched to a gene: 4. This CDR3 is built from 15 residues. CDR3 loop: CASSLWLAGEETQYF. The CDR3, as DNA: TGTGCCAGCAGTTTGTGGCTAGCGGGAGAAGAGACCCAGTACTTC.

This clonotype has more than one count but fewer than ten. The chain has TRBV9 and TRBJ1-2; 11 nucleotides line up with TRBD1. CDR3 length: 16 residues. Germline CDR1 is SGDLS and CDR2 is YYNGEE. The V segment lost 0 bases and the J segment 4 bases; nucleotides outside the gene matches: 5. For the CDR3, the DNA is TGTGCCAGCAGCGTAGGGGGCGGACAGGGGGCCTATGGCTACACCTTC. This encodes CASSVGGGQGAYGYTF.

There are many counts of this clonotype. V gene TRBV20-1 combines with J gene TRBJ2-1; 10 bases map to TRBD2. The V gene's germline CDR1 is DFQATT and CDR2 SNEGSKA (reference sequence). Trimming took 6 bases from V and 8 from J; bases not matched to a gene: 4. CDR3 length: 12 residues. This chain's CDR3 is CSAGTSEDEQFF. Here the CDR3 DNA reads TGCAGTGCCGGGACTAGCGAGGATGAGCAGTTCTTC.

V is TRBV21-1 and J is TRBJ2-3; no check of the table's D call, TRBD2, against the DNA was made. TRBV21-1 is labeled a pseudogene. This CDR3 spans 15 amino acids. The CDR3 DNA sequence: TGTGCCAGCAGCACACTAGCGTTCCGCACAGATACGCAGTATTTT. It is translated as CASSTLAFRTDTQYF.

The CDR3 is CASSVGRERSYEQYF. In DNA, the CDR3 is TGTGCCAGCAGCGTAGGCAGGGAGCGCTCCTACGAGCAGTACTTC. The chain employs TRBV9 and TRBJ2-7; the D call may be TRBD1 or TRBD2 (5 bases each). Germline loops: CDR1 SGDLS, CDR2 YYNGEE. Trimming took 0 bases from V and 0 from J, leaving 10 bases between them. The CDR3 covers 15 residues.

Points on this clonotype: Since a much larger clone is just one base distant, this may be a read error. This chain joins TRBV10-3 and TRBJ1-5; D unclear. This CDR3 has 12 residues. V was shortened by 1 base and J by 6 bases, with 4 bases between the two germline ends. The germline V gene has CDR1 ENHRY and CDR2 SYGVKD. In nucleotides, the CDR3 is TGTGCCATCAGTGAGTTAAGTCAGCCCCAGCATTTT. Translating it yields CAISELSQPQHF.

The chain has TRBV7-9 and TRBJ2-5; D is unclear. Germline CDR1 is SEHNR and CDR2 is FQNEAQ (reference sequence). This CDR3 contains 13 residues. Between the trimmed V and J ends, which lost 4 bases and 1 base, there was a span of 7 bases. The CDR3: CASSSRAQETQYF. The CDR3 region has the DNA TGTGCCAGCAGCTCCCGGGCCCAAGAGACCCAGTACTTC.

The J gene is TRBJ1-3, the V gene TRBV5-1, with 11 nucleotides matching TRBD1. The junction had 2 bases not matched to a gene; V was cut back by 4 bases and J by 2 bases. Germline-derived CDR1 and CDR2 are SGHRS and YFSETQ. This CDR3 has 15 residues. The CDR3 loop is CASSTDRGPGNTIYF. The CDR3 coding sequence is TGCGCCAGCAGCACGGACAGGGGGCCTGGAAACACCATATATTTT.

The V call is TRBV28, the J call TRBJ1-5, with D possibly being TRBD1 (6 bases). The germline V and J ends were trimmed by 6 bases and 5 bases, with 20 bases remaining between them. Germline V CDR1 and CDR2: MDHEN, SYDVKM. This CDR3 comprises 16 residues. CDR3 in amino acids: CASSQTGFRGHQPQHF. The CDR3 DNA reads as TGTGCCAGCAGCCAAACAGGTTTTCGGGGGCATCAGCCCCAGCATTTT.

This clonotype was detected a few times. V usage is TRBV28 and J usage is TRBJ2-1; the D is unclear. This CDR3 contains 17 residues. Trimming left V 4 bases short and J 1 base short, with 17 bases between. The germline CDR1 and CDR2 sequences are MDHEN and SYDVKM. CDR3 sequence reads: CASSSATRLASYNEQFF. CDR3 DNA: TGTGCCAGCAGTTCAGCAACACGTCTGGCATCCTACAATGAGCAGTTCTTC. The full variable domain, its missing parts supplied by reference TRBV28 and TRBJ2-1, is DVKVTQSSRYLVKRTGEKVFLECVQDMDHENMFWYRQDPGLGLRLIYFSYDVKMKEKGDIPEGYSVSREKKERFSLILESASTNQTSMYLCASSSATRLASYNEQFFGPGTRLTVL.

This chain connects TRBV4-1 to TRBJ2-7, with 9 bases matching TRBD1. CDR1 and CDR2 (germline): MGHRA, YSYEKL. CDR3 size: 15 residues. Losses at the gene ends were 8 bases for V and 0 bases for J; bases not matched to a gene: 8. The DNA for the CDR3 is TGCGCCAGCGCCTCCGGGGACAGGGCCTCCTACGAGCAGTACTTC. Translation gives CASASGDRASYEQYF.

The rearrangement links TRBV6-5 to TRBJ1-1, with a possible D match to TRBD1 (5 bases). The germline gives CDR1 MNHEY, CDR2 SVGAGI. Between the trimmed V and J ends, which lost 0 bases and 1 base, there was a span of 12 bases. This CDR3 spans 16 amino acids. CDR3 DNA: TGTGCCAGCAGTTACTCCCTGACAGAGGCGAACACTGAAGCTTTCTTT. It encodes CASSYSLTEANTEAFF.

The chain uses TRBV9 and TRBJ1-1, with unresolved D. CDR3 size: 14 residues. V lost 3 bases, J lost 5 bases, and 14 bases lay in between. Germline assignment: CDR1 SGDLS and CDR2 YYNGEE. The CDR3: CASSANPDGTEAFF. In nucleotides, the CDR3 is TGTGCCAGCAGCGCCAACCCGGATGGTACTGAAGCTTTCTTT.

At least ten counts were recorded for this clonotype. The chain couples TRBV20-1 to TRBJ2-5; TRBD2 matches at 9 bases. Per germline, CDR1 DFQATT and CDR2 SNEGSKA (reference sequence). There are 14 residues in the CDR3. With V trimmed by 4 bases and J by 2 bases, 5 bases remained unmatched. The CDR3 region is CSATRGGSQETQYF. The CDR3 DNA reads as TGCAGTGCTACGCGGGGGGGGAGTCAAGAGACCCAGTACTTC.

The CDR3 DNA sequence: TGCAGTGCTAGACCTAGAGCTAAAGAGACCCAGTACTTC. Its protein product is CSARPRAKETQYF. This rearrangement joins TRBV20-1 to TRBJ2-5, with D hard to call. Germline V gives CDR1 DFQATT, CDR2 SNEGSKA (reference sequence). The CDR3 runs 13 residues. Trimming removed 2 bases from V and 3 bases from J, with 10 bases in between.

This sequence joins TRBV2 and TRBJ1-1; D is unresolved. The V and J ends lost 3 bases and 6 bases respectively, with 14 bases between them. Germline loops: CDR1 SNHLY, CDR2 FYNNEI. The CDR3 has 14 residues. The CDR3 bases are TGTGCCAGCAGTGAGCAAGGTCTCTGGGCTGAAGCTTTCTTT. Protein sequence: CASSEQGLWAEAFF.

This rearrangement joins TRBV5-1 to TRBJ2-1, with TRBD1 matching 7 bases. CDR1 is SGHRS and CDR2 is YFSETQ in the germline V gene. The CDR3 consists of 15 residues. Trimming at V came to 3 bases and at J to 4 bases, leaving 7 bases not matched to a gene. CDR3 nucleotide sequence: TGCGCCAGCAGCTCGGACAGGTTACTATACAATGAGCAGTTCTTC. It is translated as CASSSDRLLYNEQFF.

This clonotype has more than one count but fewer than ten. This chain links TRBV28 with TRBJ2-3, with TRBD2 identical over 9 bases. Germline lookup yields CDR1 MDHEN and CDR2 SYDVKM. Trimming took 5 bases from V and 1 from J; bases not matched to a gene: 4. This CDR3 is built from 15 residues. DNA for the CDR3: TGTGCCAGCAGTGGCGGGGGGGCCGGCACAGATACGCAGTATTTT. This sequence encodes CASSGGGAGTDTQYF. Looking up the rest from reference TRBV28 and TRBJ2-3 gives the full variable domain: DVKVTQSSRYLVKRTGEKVFLECVQDMDHENMFWYRQDPGLGLRLIYFSYDVKMKEKGDIPEGYSVSREKKERFSLILESASTNQTSMYLCASSGGGAGTDTQYFGPGTRLTVL.

For this clonotype: At one boundary the junction diverges from the germline segment, which might be a read error. This chain uses TRBV28 with TRBJ2-7, with D perhaps being TRBD1 or TRBD2 (5 bases each). The CDR3 extends over 12 amino acids. The V gene's germline CDR1 is MDHEN and CDR2 SYDVKM. CDR3 sequence (DNA): TGTGCCAGCAGCCAAGGGACGATCGAGCGGTACTTC. This gives the protein CASSQGTIERYF.

The CDR3 is CASSLDGGTDTQYF. For the CDR3, the DNA is TGTGCCAGCAGCTTAGACGGGGGAACAGATACGCAGTATTTT. The chain couples TRBV7-8 to TRBJ2-3; D might be TRBD2 (6 bases). This CDR3 comprises 14 residues. With 1 base removed from V and 3 bases from J, the gap between germline ends came to 8 bases. Germline CDR1 reads SGHVS; CDR2 reads FQNEAQ.

This clonotype was counted between two and nine times. The rearrangement uses TRBV6-6 and TRBJ1-2, with 9 positions matching TRBD1. Unmatched junction bases numbered 6, after V lost 4 bases and J lost 6 bases. This CDR3 is built from 14 residues. The germline gives CDR1 MNHNY, CDR2 SVGAGI (reference sequence). This CDR3 is CASSSSGTGHGYTF. The CDR3 DNA reads TGTGCCAGCAGTTCATCCGGGACAGGGCATGGCTACACCTTC.

The chain uses TRBV6-1 and TRBJ1-1; a weak D match, TRBD1 (5 bases). CDR1 is MNHNS, CDR2 SASEGT, per germline. Trimming shortened V by 3 bases and J by 5 bases, and 13 bases separated the two germline ends. The CDR3 is 14 residues long. The DNA for the CDR3 is TGTGCCAGCAGTGAGTCTCGTGGGGCGACTGAAGCTTTCTTT. Translating it yields CASSESRGATEAFF.

The J gene is TRBJ2-7, the V gene TRBV20-1; TRBD1 matches at 9 bases. Unmatched junction bases numbered 9, after V lost 3 bases and J lost 3 bases. This CDR3 has 15 residues. From germline, CDR1 is DFQATT and CDR2 SNEGSKA (reference sequence). CDR3: CSARPPGQGFYEQYF. In nucleotides, the CDR3 is TGCAGTGCTAGGCCCCCGGGACAGGGTTTCTACGAGCAGTACTTC.

Concerning this clonotype itself: A read error is possible here, since a much larger clone lies one base away. CDR3 region: CSAGEELMISYEQYF. The CDR3, as DNA: TGCAGTGCTGGAGAGGAGTTAATGATATCCTACGAGCAGTACTTC. The chain links TRBV20-1 to TRBJ2-4; D is unclear. The J call could be wrong; TRBJ2-7 is a better fit for the DNA end. CDR1 is DFQATT, CDR2 SNEGSKA, per germline (reference sequence). CDR3 size: 15 residues.

This chain joins TRBV19 and TRBJ1-2; 9 bases agree with TRBD1. Losses at the gene ends were 6 bases for V and 4 bases for J; bases not matched to a gene: 6. Germline assignment: CDR1 LNHDA and CDR2 SQIVND (reference sequence). The CDR3 has 14 amino acids. CDR3 region: CASRRTGVIYGYTF. The CDR3, as DNA: TGTGCCAGTAGGAGGACAGGGGTCATCTATGGCTACACCTTC.

This clonotype was seen ten or more times. This chain connects TRBV7-2 to TRBJ1-1; D uncertain. This CDR3 has 12 residues. V was shortened by 5 bases and J by 2 bases, with 6 bases between the two germline ends. Germline V gene data show CDR1 as SGHTA and CDR2 as FQGNSA. The CDR3 spells CASSPHNTEAFF. DNA of the CDR3: TGTGCCAGCAGCCCTCACAACACTGAAGCTTTCTTT.

On this clonotype itself: This may be a read error: a much more frequent sequence differs by one nucleotide. CDR3 residues: CASSLAGQGGETLYF. The DNA of the CDR3 is TGCGCCAGCAGCCTAGCGGGACAGGGCGGCGAGACCCTGTACTTC. The chain joins TRBV5-1 to TRBJ2-5; D assignment may be TRBD1 or TRBD2 (9 bases each). The CDR3 length is 15 residues. CDR1 and CDR2 from the germline V gene are SGHRS and YFSETQ.

The chain links TRBV28 to TRBJ1-2; D call uncertain. The CDR3 consists of 14 residues. The V end was cut by 2 bases, the J end by 0 bases, with 7 bases between. Germline CDR1 and CDR2: MDHEN and SYDVKM. The chain's CDR3 is CASSLPVANYGYTF. CDR3 coding DNA: TGTGCCAGCAGTTTACCAGTAGCTAACTATGGCTACACCTTC.